This note documents a single T cell receptor (beta chain) sequence. Its antigen is not identified. These data belong to a study of T cell responses to AZD1222 COVID-19 vaccine. Study-level results: Elevations in Spike-specific TCR breadth and depth followed administration of two AZD1222 doses. White British donors predominated, females outnumbered males, and clonal diversity was possibly underestimated. Unmutated variant regions reportedly attract nearly half of all spike-specific TCRs.

Looked up from germline, CDR1 is MGHRA and CDR2 is YSYEKL. V shed 0 bases and J shed 0 bases, with 12 bases lying between them. This CDR3 has 18 amino acids. Sequencing used immunoSEQ multiplex PCR; TCRdb keeps in-frame clones, though not all of them. The sample lists roughly 150,000 clones; about nine tenths were seen once. The TCR sequence derives from an adult who received the AZD1222 COVID-19 vaccine. The chain employs TRBV4-1 and TRBJ2-6, with TRBD2 as a possible D gene (5 bases). The sequences come from peripheral blood, collected 28 days after the second AZD1222 dose. The CDR3 region is CASSQDGAVPSGANVLTF. In nucleotides, the CDR3 is TGCGCCAGCAGCCAAGATGGAGCGGTCCCCTCTGGGGCCAACGTCCTGACTTTC.